This T cell receptor beta chain is from a study of identical twins. Notes on the study in general: In cord blood, abundant beta clonotypes had fewer insertions; memory showed no trend. Researchers reported excess low generation probability among twin-shared out-of-frame alpha sequences. The same donors were not followed; conclusions instead depended on cross-sectional statistical analysis.

V was shortened by 1 base and J by 1 base, with 10 bases between the two germline ends. The germline CDR1 and CDR2 sequences are DFQATT and SNEGSKA (reference sequence). This CDR3 has 15 amino acids. This clonotype was observed many times. The antigen remains undetermined. With template switching, a universal primer site was added, and the cDNA carried unique molecular identifiers. TCRdb re-analysed the 5' RACE reads in MiXCR, keeping a single row per CDR3 protein. The sample contains 450,000 to 650,000 distinct CDR3 sequences, just under 10% of which appear only once. This sample was shared with a second study, whose subject was yellow fever vaccine responses in identical twins.

Sequencing input: PBMCs. This chain links TRBV20-1 with TRBJ2-2, with a tentative D call TRBD1 (5 bases). The source of this sequence is a young woman in good health. The CDR3 DNA reads as TGCAGTGCTAGAGGGGGCAGCCTGAACACCGGGGAGCTGTTTTTT. Protein product: CSARGGSLNTGELFF.